The 13 T cell receptor beta chains below come from one sample, sequenced in a study of T cells expressing NK-cell markers (dated by TCRdb to the early 2020s). Preparation of the library involved 5' RACE. These reads were obtained on an Illumina HiSeq 2000. Reads reprocessed by TCRdb are summarized as one entry per CDR3 protein sequence, and DNA is absent. For this sample, the table gives about 380,000 distinct CDR3 sequences. Together, the top ten hold 5% to 5.5% of the sample. The source material was blood T cells: a sorted CD56 or NKG2C T cell subset, CD4+ or CD8+ T cells, or bulk PBMC T cells (not recorded which). The receptor source for this set is a man between 18 and 69 years old in good health.

The V gene is TRBV5-1, the J gene TRBJ2-3; TCRdb designates TRBD2, a call that cannot be tested without DNA. The CDR3 sequence is 15 residues long. The germline V gene has CDR1 SGHRS and CDR2 YFSETQ. The CDR3 spells CASSPFGGAVDTQYF.

The chain has TRBV3-1 and TRBJ2-6. Per germline, CDR1 LGHDT and CDR2 YNNKEL (reference sequence). CDR3 length: 16 amino acids. CDR3 sequence reads: CASSHGFGSGANVLTF.

V is TRBV4-1 and J is TRBJ2-6; the TRBD1 assignment by TCRdb is unverifiable without DNA. The CDR3 is made up of 16 amino acids. Germline values: CDR1 MGHRA, CDR2 YSYEKL. CDR3 protein: CASSQDWGVGANVLTF.

The rearrangement links TRBV28 to TRBJ1-5; the D gene TCRdb calls, TRBD1, cannot be checked with no DNA. The CDR3 runs to 15 residues. The germline CDR1 and CDR2 sequences are MDHEN and SYDVKM. The CDR3: CASSPGHLSNQPQHF.

Here the CDR3 reads CASSLNRFLVNSPLHF. V gene TRBV7-2 combines with J gene TRBJ1-6. CDR1 SGHTA and CDR2 FQGNSA come from the germline V gene. The CDR3 is made up of 16 amino acids.

This sequence joins TRBV20-1 and TRBJ1-1; TCRdb indicates TRBD1, and absent DNA this call remains unverified. Germline V gene lookup returns CDR1 DFQATT and CDR2 SNEGSKA (reference sequence). The CDR3 extends over 12 amino acids. The CDR3 sequence: CSANRANTEAFF.

The chain has TRBV6-1 and TRBJ2-5; TCRdb designates TRBD2, a call that cannot be tested without DNA. Germline V gene data show CDR1 as MNHNS and CDR2 as SASEGT. The CDR3 consists of 18 residues. The chain's CDR3 is CASRLRPSTSGAQETQYF.

V gene TRBV2 combines with J gene TRBJ2-5; TCRdb picks TRBD1, but there is no DNA to check that call. This CDR3 contains 14 residues. Germline V lookup: CDR1 SNHLY, CDR2 FYNNEI. The CDR3 region is CASSDGGWRETQYF.

The chain employs TRBV28 and TRBJ1-2; TCRdb names TRBD1, which stays unverified in the absence of DNA. Germline assignment: CDR1 MDHEN and CDR2 SYDVKM. This CDR3 region has 13 residues. The CDR3 loop is CASRPPGGDGYTF.

CDR3 amino acids: CAWSVRRQGHQPQHF. The gene calls are TRBV30 and TRBJ1-5; TCRdb's D call of TRBD1 is untestable without DNA. Germline CDR1 is GTSNPN and CDR2 is SVGIG (reference sequence). This CDR3 has 15 residues. Full variable domain (missing parts from reference TRBV30 and TRBJ1-5): SQTIHQWPATLVQPVGSPLSLECTVEGTSNPNLYWYRQAAGRGLQLLFYSVGIGQISSEVPQNLSASRPQDRQFILSSKKLLLSDSGFYLCAWSVRRQGHQPQHFGDGTRLSIL.

The gene calls are TRBV6-1 and TRBJ2-3; TCRdb's D call, TRBD1, is unchecked because there is no DNA. Germline V gives CDR1 MNHNS, CDR2 SASEGT. This CDR3 has 16 residues. The CDR3 sequence is CASRTMRTESTDTQYF.

The V call is TRBV12-3 or TRBV12-4, the J call TRBJ1-1; TCRdb calls TRBD1, which cannot be checked without DNA. CDR3 length: 15 amino acids. CDR3 sequence: CASSPRQGRSYEAFF.

V and J are TRBV2 and TRBJ2-2; the TCRdb call, TRBD1, lacks DNA for checking. The CDR3 has 15 amino acids. The germline gives CDR1 SNHLY, CDR2 FYNNEI. CDR3 sequence: CASSARGGVTGELFF.